The 7 T cell receptor beta chains below all came from one sample that was sequenced in a study of blood T cell repertoires in COVID-19. Clones were sequenced by immunoSEQ multiplex PCR, and TCRdb holds only the in-frame ones, with some missing. The data show over 140,000 clones, with about 77% seen just once and approximately 9% held by the top ten. The sequenced sample consisted of peripheral blood. These receptor sequences come from a woman aged 50 to 60 with active or convalescent COVID-19.

The chain employs TRBV12-2 and TRBJ2-7; the D call TRBD2 from the table was never checked on the DNA. TRBV12-2 is classified as a pseudogene. This CDR3 is built from 17 residues. The CDR3 loop reads CASRFPRREPQGYEQYF. CDR3 nucleotide sequence: TGTGCAAGTCGCTTCCCCAGGCGGGAACCCCAAGGCTACGAGCAGTACTTC.

As for this clone: The sample has other DNA sequences that encode this CDR3 too. This sequence joins TRBV5-4 and TRBJ2-7; 16 bases agree with TRBD2. CDR1 is SGHNT, CDR2 YYREEE, per germline (reference sequence). This CDR3 comprises 18 residues. After removal of 0 bases from V and 1 base from J, the junction contained 4 bases not matched to a gene. CDR3 region: CASSLGGTSGGVSYEQYF. CDR3 DNA: TGTGCCAGCAGCTTGGGTGGGACTAGCGGGGGGGTATCCTACGAGCAGTACTTC.

J is TRBJ2-5 and V is TRBV5-1; 10 bases are shared with TRBD1. CDR1 is SGHRS and CDR2 is YFSETQ in the germline V gene. Trimming removed 3 bases from V and 3 bases from J; junction bases left unmatched: 8. The CDR3 has 16 residues. CDR3 loop: CASSWRTGTGEETQYF. For the CDR3, the DNA is TGCGCCAGCAGCTGGAGGACCGGGACAGGGGAAGAGACCCAGTACTTC.

V and J are TRBV9 and TRBJ1-1; maybe TRBD1 (6 bases). Germline CDR1 and CDR2: SGDLS and YYNGEE. Trimming pared 3 bases from V and 4 bases from J, leaving 19 bases between. The CDR3 contains 16 residues. In DNA, the CDR3 is TGTGCCAGCAGCGGGTGGTGGGGGGGCTCACGCACTGAAGCTTTCTTT. Its protein product is CASSGWWGGSRTEAFF.

In its sample, this clone was seen once. The chain's CDR3 is CASSFSPTGGYEQYF. For the CDR3, the DNA is TGCGCCAGCAGCTTCTCCCCGACAGGGGGCTACGAGCAGTACTTC. The rearrangement joins TRBV5-1 to TRBJ2-7, with 9 bases matching TRBD1. This CDR3 is 15 amino acids long. Losses at the gene ends were 2 bases for V and 3 bases for J; bases not matched to a gene: 6. Germline V gene lookup returns CDR1 SGHRS and CDR2 YFSETQ. The full variable domain, rest sourced from reference TRBV5-1 and TRBJ2-7, is KAGVTQTPRYLIKTRGQQVTLSCSPISGHRSVSWYQQTPGQGLQFLFEYFSETQRNKGNFPGRFSGRQFSNSRSEMNVSTLELGDSALYLCASSFSPTGGYEQYFGPGTRLTVT.

This chain connects TRBV27 to TRBJ2-3; possible D gene TRBD1, 6 bases. The CDR3 consists of 17 residues. Between the trimmed V and J ends, which lost 6 bases and 0 bases, there was a span of 19 bases. Per the germline V gene, CDR1 is MNHEY and CDR2 is SMNVEV (reference sequence). CDR3 nucleotides: TGTGCCAGCAGCAGCACGAACAGGGCTTCTAGCACAGATACGCAGTATTTT. It specifies CASSSTNRASSTDTQYF.

The rearrangement joins TRBV29-1 to TRBJ1-2; D is perhaps TRBD1 (5 bases). Germline-derived CDR1 and CDR2 are SQVTM and ANQGSEA. V was shortened by 6 bases and J by 2 bases, with 13 bases between the two germline ends. This CDR3 is 13 amino acids long. CDR3 sequence (DNA): TGCAGCGTGCAGGAGGGGTCCAACTATGGCTACACCTTC. Protein: CSVQEGSNYGYTF. The entire variable domain, with the rest obtained from reference TRBV29-1 and TRBJ1-2, is as follows: SAVISQKPSRDICQRGTSLTIQCQVDSQVTMMFWYRQQPGQSLTLIATANQGSEATYESGFVIDKFPISRPNLTFSTLTVSNMSPEDSSIYLCSVQEGSNYGYTFGSGTRLTVV.